This T cell receptor beta chain was sequenced during a study of chemoradiotherapy in HPV16-positive cancers. Points from the study as a whole: During treatment, candidate HPV-specific clones and E7-related motifs expanded in tumor. Functional assays defining HPV-specific T cells used only a couple of HPV16-positive patients. For HPV16-positive patients, expanding HPV-responsive T cells associated with longer recurrence-free survival.

The data were produced by immunoSEQ multiplex PCR, yet TCRdb's version contains in-frame clones alone and is incomplete. The sample shows tens of thousands of clones, roughly 78% of them seen only once. Per the germline V gene, CDR1 is LNHDA and CDR2 is SQIVND (reference sequence). The V gene lost 5 bases and the J gene lost 3 bases, with 19 bases spanning the gap. CDR3 length: 16 amino acids. A word on this clone: What it recognizes is unknown.

Samples were taken several times over chemoradiotherapy. V is TRBV19 and J is TRBJ1-2, with D possibly TRBD1 on 6 matching bases. The sample in question was blood, obtained from a patient who underwent chemoradiotherapy. This sequence originates from a human donor with HPV-associated anogenital cancer. CDR3 residues: CASSSSGGSGHYGYTF. The DNA for the CDR3 is TGTGCCAGTAGTTCTTCTGGGGGCTCCGGGCACTATGGCTACACCTTC. Looking up the rest from reference TRBV19 and TRBJ1-2 gives the full variable domain: DGGITQSPKYLFRKEGQNVTLSCEQNLNHDAMYWYRQDPGQGLRLIYYSQIVNDFQKGDIAEGYSVSREKKESFPLTVTSAQKNPTAFYLCASSSSGGSGHYGYTFGSGTRLTVV.